These 10 T cell receptor beta chains originate from one sample sequenced in a study of T-cell reconstitution after alpha-beta-depleted transplantation in children. Construction of the TCRbeta library involved unique molecular identifiers. Each CDR3 protein gets one entry after TCRdb re-called the PCR reads with MiXCR. The data contain some 490,000 distinct CDR3 sequences, around an eighth of them singletons. The material sequenced was PBMCs from the stem cell graft donor, taken from the stem cell graft. These receptors originate from a human donor who donated a stem cell graft to a child with combined immunodeficiency.

This clonotype was detected a few times. V and J are TRBV7-8 and TRBJ2-2; no clear D gene. Germline CDR1 SGHVS, CDR2 FQNEAQ. The length of the CDR3 is 14 residues. Trimming removed 4 bases from V and 2 bases from J, with 8 bases in between. CDR3 residues: CASSWVFNTGELFF. The CDR3 DNA is TGTGCCAGCAGCTGGGTCTTTAACACCGGGGAGCTGTTTTTT.

A few counts support this clonotype. The rearrangement uses TRBV12-3 or TRBV12-4 and TRBJ2-7; D is undetermined. The CDR3 has 12 amino acids. Trimming stripped 7 bases from V and 6 bases from J, with 13 bases between. The CDR3 coding sequence is TGTGCCAGCACCATGGGCCCCGGCGAGCAGTACTTC. Translating it yields CASTMGPGEQYF.

The chain is built from TRBV9 and TRBJ1-6; no clear D gene. The V end was cut by 4 bases, the J end by 7 bases, with 12 bases between. The CDR3 is 14 residues long. The germline gives CDR1 SGDLS, CDR2 YYNGEE. The CDR3 loop reads CASSPGSENSPLHF. DNA for the CDR3: TGTGCCAGCAGCCCCGGCAGCGAAAATTCACCCCTCCACTTT.

This sequence joins TRBV12-3 or TRBV12-4 and TRBJ2-7; maybe TRBD2 (6 bases). V lost 6 bases to trimming and J lost 0 bases, with 12 bases between them. The CDR3 contains 14 residues. The CDR3 coding sequence is TGTGCCAGCAGCTCGGGGGATTACTCCTACGAGCAGTACTTC. It yields the protein CASSSGDYSYEQYF.

The chain links TRBV13 to TRBJ2-2, with TRBD1 identical over 7 bases. Germline-derived CDR1 and CDR2 are PRHDT and FYEKMQ (reference sequence). The CDR3 spans 14 residues. After removal of 5 bases from V and 3 bases from J, the junction contained 3 bases not matched to a gene. The CDR3 bases are TGTGCCAGCAGCCCGACAGGGCACACCGGGGAGCTGTTTTTT. Protein product: CASSPTGHTGELFF.

Many counts were recorded for this clonotype. V and J are TRBV12-3 or TRBV12-4 and TRBJ2-3; TRBD1 agrees at 7 bases. The trim removed 5 bases at V and 4 bases at J, leaving 3 bases unmatched. This CDR3 is built from 13 residues. CDR3 DNA sequence: TGTGCCAGCAGTACCGGGACAGCAGATACGCAGTATTTT. Protein: CASSTGTADTQYF.

This clonotype was seen ten or more times. J is TRBJ2-3 and V is TRBV20-1; a possible D gene is TRBD2 (5 bases). Germline V gene sequence: CDR1 DFQATT, CDR2 SNEGSKA (reference sequence). The CDR3 runs 15 residues. Trimming removed 5 bases at V and 2 bases at J, with 17 bases between. The CDR3 coding sequence is TGCAGTGCTGGCACTAGGGCCAGGACCACAGATACGCAGTATTTT. Encoded protein: CSAGTRARTTDTQYF.

This clonotype came up many times. The chain combines TRBV20-1 with TRBJ2-1, with 7 positions matching TRBD2. Germline CDR1 is DFQATT and CDR2 is SNEGSKA (reference sequence). The CDR3 runs to 15 residues. V gave up 5 bases and J gave up 4 bases; unmatched junction bases: 11. The CDR3 DNA is TGCAGTGCTTGCGCGACTAGCTTGATTTACAATGAGCAGTTCTTC. This translates into CSACATSLIYNEQFF.

In its sample, this clonotype was seen many times. V is TRBV5-1 and J is TRBJ2-2; possible D gene TRBD1, 6 bases. Between the trimmed V and J ends, which lost 2 bases and 5 bases, there was a span of 13 bases. CDR3 size: 15 residues. Germline V lookup: CDR1 SGHRS, CDR2 YFSETQ. The CDR3 here is CASSLGQTTTGELFF. The CDR3 DNA reads as TGCGCCAGCAGCTTAGGACAGACCACAACCGGGGAGCTGTTTTTT.

The rearrangement joins TRBV7-9 to TRBJ2-7; D remains ambiguous. V lost 5 bases and J 7 bases, leaving 9 bases between the germline ends. The length of the CDR3 is 11 residues. CDR1 SEHNR and CDR2 FQNEAQ come from the germline V gene (reference sequence). In nucleotides, the CDR3 is TGTGCCAGCAGCCCCCAGACAGAGCAGTACTTC. Its protein product is CASSPQTEQYF.